Shown below are 13 T cell receptor beta chains from a single sample sequenced in a study of technical replicates of blood from a few donors. Using immunoSEQ multiplex PCR, the repertoire was profiled, and TCRdb retains in-frame clones only, with some absent. The sample yields about 68,000 clones, 95% to 98% seen once. Sequenced: T cells isolated from PBMCs. Receptor source: a human donor in good health.

This chain links TRBV19 with TRBJ1-2; the D is unclear. In germline, CDR1 is LNHDA, CDR2 SQIVND (reference sequence). This CDR3 comprises 17 residues. Trimming left V 7 bases short and J 3 bases short, with 24 bases between. CDR3: CASTPLLEGGGYYGYTF. CDR3 bases: TGTGCCAGTACCCCTCTGCTTGAGGGCGGAGGATACTATGGCTACACCTTC.

The chain joins TRBV11-3 to TRBJ2-3; TRBD2 matches at 7 bases. After removal of 7 bases from V and 3 bases from J, the junction contained 10 bases not matched to a gene. The CDR3 has 15 residues. CDR1 and CDR2 (germline): SGHNT, YENEEA. The CDR3 reads CASTPFSSGTDTQYF. The CDR3 bases are TGTGCCAGCACTCCCTTTTCTAGCGGAACAGATACGCAGTATTTT.

The CDR3 DNA reads as TGTGCCATCAGGACAGGGGCTATGAACACTGAAGCTTTCTTT. Its translation: CAIRTGAMNTEAFF. V usage is TRBV10-3 and J usage is TRBJ1-1, with TRBD1 matching 8 bases. CDR1 and CDR2 (germline): ENHRY, SYGVKD. V shed 6 bases, J shed 0 bases, and the junction held 3 bases outside the gene matches. This CDR3 is 14 amino acids long.

The chain combines TRBV5-5 with TRBJ2-7, with 10 bases fitting TRBD1. The CDR3 extends over 15 amino acids. Germline V gives CDR1 SGHKS, CDR2 YYEKEE (reference sequence). V shed 7 bases, J shed 2 bases, and the junction held 9 bases outside the gene matches. The CDR3 loop is CASGKDRGFTYEQYF. Written as DNA, the CDR3 is TGTGCCAGCGGAAAGGACAGGGGGTTTACCTACGAGCAGTACTTC.

The rearrangement uses TRBV6-1 and TRBJ1-5, with D maybe TRBD1 (5 bases). Trimming removed 3 bases at V and 0 bases at J, with 12 bases between. CDR3 length equals 16 residues. Germline V gene lookup returns CDR1 MNHNS and CDR2 SASEGT. This CDR3 reads CASSEGPGDSNQPQHF. CDR3 nucleotides: TGTGCCAGCAGTGAGGGGCCGGGGGATAGCAATCAGCCCCAGCATTTT.

The V gene is TRBV6-5, the J gene TRBJ2-7; 9 bases map to TRBD2. With V trimmed by 7 bases and J by 3 bases, 4 bases remained unmatched. The CDR3 contains 13 residues. Germline CDR1 is MNHEY and CDR2 is SVGAGI. The CDR3 region has the DNA TGTGCCAGCACGCCTAGCGGGGACTACGAGCAGTACTTC. Residues: CASTPSGDYEQYF.

The count of this clone is one. This chain uses TRBV10-3 with TRBJ1-3; D is unresolved. The germline V and J ends were trimmed by 10 bases and 0 bases, with 10 bases remaining between them. CDR3 length: 13 amino acids. From germline, CDR1 is ENHRY and CDR2 SYGVKD. The CDR3 reads CASFLSSGNTIYF. The CDR3 DNA is TGTGCCAGCTTCTTGAGCTCTGGAAACACCATATATTTT.

V is TRBV6-5 and J is TRBJ2-7; 11 bases fit TRBD1. The junction had 6 bases not matched to a gene; V was cut back by 6 bases and J by 5 bases. The germline V gene has CDR1 MNHEY and CDR2 SVGAGI. This CDR3 has 14 residues. CDR3: CASSSGTGGNEQYF. DNA for the CDR3: TGTGCCAGCAGCTCGGGGACAGGGGGGAACGAGCAGTACTTC.

The rearrangement uses TRBV5-1 and TRBJ2-2; the D gene is possibly TRBD2 (5 bases). Looked up from germline, CDR1 is SGHRS and CDR2 is YFSETQ. The CDR3 spans 14 residues. V lost 4 bases and J lost 4, with 11 bases in between. The CDR3 DNA reads TGCGCCAGCAGCGTCGAGGGCTTCACCGGGGAGCTGTTTTTT. It is translated as CASSVEGFTGELFF.

The genes are TRBV7-3 and TRBJ2-1; 7 nucleotides match TRBD2. This CDR3 has 15 amino acids. The germline V gene encodes CDR1 SGHTA and CDR2 FQGTGA. V was pared by 3 bases and J by 4 bases, with 6 bases of the junction left unmatched. The CDR3 coding sequence is TGTGCCAGCAGCTTGGCGGGAGTTTCTTACAATGAGCAGTTCTTC. Encoded protein: CASSLAGVSYNEQFF. The full variable domain, in which reference TRBV7-3 and TRBJ2-1 provide the parts outside the CDR3, is GAGVSQTPSNKVTEKGKYVELRCDPISGHTALYWYRQSLGQGPEFLIYFQGTGAADDSGLPNDRFFAVRPEGSVSTLKIQRTERGDSAVYLCASSLAGVSYNEQFFGPGTRLTVL.

The CDR3, as DNA: TGTGCCAGCAGCTTGGGGAGCGGGAGGAACGAGCAGTACTTC. As protein: CASSLGSGRNEQYF. V and J are TRBV5-5 and TRBJ2-7; 9 bases align to TRBD2. This CDR3 spans 14 amino acids. Trimming removed 0 bases from V and 5 bases from J; junction bases left unmatched: 3. Germline assignment: CDR1 SGHKS and CDR2 YYEKEE (reference sequence).

This rearrangement joins TRBV6-5 to TRBJ1-3; D remains ambiguous. Germline V gene lookup returns CDR1 MNHEY and CDR2 SVGAGI. V lost 6 bases and J lost 0, with 12 bases in between. The CDR3 is made up of 15 amino acids. In DNA form, the CDR3 reads TGTGCCAGCAGGTCCAGGTCACCCTCTGGAAACACCATATATTTT. Its protein is CASRSRSPSGNTIYF.

The chain couples TRBV7-9 to TRBJ1-2; TRBD1 aligns across 9 bases. After removal of 5 bases from V and 3 bases from J, the junction contained 7 bases not matched to a gene. The germline V gene encodes CDR1 SEHNR and CDR2 FQNEAQ (reference sequence). The CDR3 contains 15 residues. The chain's CDR3 is CASSLTGGADYGYTF. The DNA for the CDR3 is TGTGCCAGCAGCCTAACAGGGGGCGCTGACTATGGCTACACCTTC.